What follows are 30 T cell receptor beta chains derived from one specimen sequenced in a study of Graves' ophthalmopathy and Graves' hyperthyroidism. The study amplified TCR beta CDR3 regions using RNA transcripts. HTBI primers served in a first-round RT-PCR, which a second-round multiplex PCR followed. One entry per CDR3 protein, called by TCRdb with MiXCR from the multiplex PCR reads. The sample shows about 400,000 distinct CDR3 sequences, roughly 20% of them seen only once. The source material was peripheral blood. These receptors were taken from a woman between 18 and 29 years old with stable Graves' hyperthyroidism.

This clonotype was picked up many times. This sequence joins TRBV6-1 and TRBJ1-5; 8 bases map to TRBD1. This CDR3 has 13 amino acids. Per germline, CDR1 MNHNS and CDR2 SASEGT. The V and J ends lost 3 bases and 5 bases, in that order; junction bases with no gene match: 0. CDR3 protein: CASSEGQDQPQHF. As DNA, the CDR3 is TGTGCCAGCAGTGAGGGACAGGATCAGCCCCAGCATTTT.

This clonotype was seen a handful of times. The V call is TRBV9, the J call TRBJ1-1; no clear D gene. This CDR3 is built from 13 residues. The V end lost 1 base, the J end lost 6 bases, and 10 bases lay between the germline ends. CDR1 SGDLS and CDR2 YYNGEE come from the germline V gene. The CDR3 here is CASSVSPSAEAFF. The DNA for the CDR3 is TGTGCCAGCAGCGTATCTCCCAGCGCTGAAGCTTTCTTT.

This clonotype was picked up a small number of times. The chain is built from TRBV12-3 or TRBV12-4 and TRBJ1-5; D gene ambiguous. Trimming shortened V by 4 bases and J by 10 bases, and 8 bases separated the two germline ends. The CDR3 is 11 amino acids. The CDR3 nucleotides are TGTGCCAGCAGTTCTGGAAGTCCCCAGCATTTT. It yields the protein CASSSGSPQHF.

This clonotype was recorded many times. DNA for the CDR3: TGTGCCAGCAGTTACTCGACAGGTCCAGGGGTGAACACTGAAGCTTTCTTT. This encodes CASSYSTGPGVNTEAFF. This chain connects TRBV6-5 to TRBJ1-1, with D possibly being TRBD1 (6 bases). CDR3 length: 17 residues. CDR1 and CDR2 (germline): MNHEY, SVGAGI. V lost 0 bases and J 0 bases, leaving 14 bases between the germline ends.

This clonotype was detected ten times or more. A junction end diverges from the germline sequence, so it may reflect a read error. The chain combines TRBV12-3 or TRBV12-4 with TRBJ2-2; D is possibly TRBD2 (5 bases). The CDR3 spans 13 residues. The CDR3 region has the DNA TGTGCCAGCAGTATAGCGTCCAACGGGGAGCTGTTTTTT. Its protein product is CASSIASNGELFF.

This clonotype was detected once. This chain joins TRBV6-2 or TRBV6-3 and TRBJ2-2; the D gene is possibly TRBD1 (6 bases). Germline V CDR1 and CDR2: MNHEY, SVGEGT. The CDR3 length is 16 residues. The V end was cut by 2 bases, the J end by 3 bases, with 13 bases between. CDR3 in amino acids: CASSYRPHRDTGELFF. The CDR3 DNA reads TGTGCCAGCAGTTACCGCCCCCACAGGGACACCGGGGAGCTGTTTTTT.

This rearrangement joins TRBV12-3 or TRBV12-4 to TRBJ1-1; perhaps TRBD1 as D (6 bases). Trimming left V 4 bases short and J 6 bases short, with 18 bases between. The CDR3 is 15 amino acids. The CDR3 DNA follows: TGTGCCAGCAGTTACTCCTATACAGGGATCGCTGAAGCTTTCTTT. Its translation is CASSYSYTGIAEAFF.

A few counts support this clonotype. J is TRBJ1-2 and V is TRBV28, with TRBD1 identical over 9 bases. V lost 5 bases to trimming and J lost 4 bases; unmatched junction nucleotides: 11. This CDR3 spans 16 amino acids. Germline-derived CDR1 and CDR2 are MDHEN and SYDVKM. DNA for the CDR3: TGTGCCAGCAGTCCGGCCGGGACAGGGTTTTTCTATGGCTACACCTTC. This sequence encodes CASSPAGTGFFYGYTF.

This clonotype was found a few times. At one end the junction does not follow the germline gene, possibly because of a read error. The chain is built from TRBV19 and TRBJ2-4; D may correspond to TRBD1 or TRBD2 (6 bases each). The CDR3 sequence is 14 residues long. Germline V lookup: CDR1 LNHDA, CDR2 SQIVND (reference sequence). The DNA of the CDR3 is TGTGCCAGCATCGAGGGGGGAGGCTCCGACATTAAGTACTTC. Protein product: CASIEGGGSDIKYF.

This clonotype was recorded at least ten times. The chain links TRBV28 to TRBJ1-5; no definite D call. V dropped 3 bases and J dropped 0 bases, with 12 bases sitting between them. This CDR3 is built from 16 residues. Germline V gene sequence: CDR1 MDHEN, CDR2 SYDVKM. The CDR3 bases are TGTGCCAGCAGTTTCGGACGTGCAATTAGCAATCAGCCCCAGCATTTT. This translates into CASSFGRAISNQPQHF.

At least ten counts were recorded for this clonotype. The J gene is TRBJ2-7, the V gene TRBV25-1; D perhaps matches TRBD1 (8 bases). Trimming removed 4 bases from V and 0 bases from J, with 16 bases in between. This CDR3 is built from 16 residues. Germline values: CDR1 MGHDK, CDR2 SYGVNS. The CDR3 here is CASSGQQGGASYEQYF. The CDR3 DNA sequence: TGTGCCAGCAGTGGGCAACAGGGGGGGGCCTCCTACGAGCAGTACTTC.

This clonotype appeared many times. This chain joins TRBV7-2 and TRBJ2-5; D might be TRBD2 (6 bases). Germline loops: CDR1 SGHTA, CDR2 FQGNSA. The CDR3 spans 15 residues. The V and J ends lost 1 base and 0 bases respectively, with 9 bases between them. The CDR3 nucleotides are TGTGCCAGCAGCTTAGGGGGGGTTTACCAAGAGACCCAGTACTTC. Amino acids: CASSLGGVYQETQYF.

This clonotype has only a few counts. J is TRBJ2-2 and V is TRBV10-3, with TRBD1 matching over 7 bases. Germline CDR1 reads ENHRY; CDR2 reads SYGVKD. Trimming took 10 bases from V and 0 from J; bases not matched to a gene: 11. CDR3 length: 16 residues. The CDR3, as DNA: TGTGCCACTGAACGTACCGGACAGGCGAACACCGGGGAGCTGTTTTTT. It is translated as CATERTGQANTGELFF.

The chain carries TRBV5-1 and TRBJ2-7; a weak D match, TRBD2 (6 bases). The CDR3 sequence is 14 residues long. Trimming removed 4 bases at V and 5 bases at J, with 16 bases between. The germline gives CDR1 SGHRS, CDR2 YFSETQ. Here the CDR3 reads CASSPTTRRDEQYF. Here the CDR3 DNA reads TGCGCCAGCAGCCCGACGACTAGGAGGGACGAGCAGTACTTC.

CDR3 sequence reads: CASRGDSPLHF. The CDR3 DNA reads TGTGCCAGCAGGGGGGATTCACCCCTCCACTTT. The rearrangement links TRBV6-1 to TRBJ1-6; a weak D match, TRBD1 (5 bases). Germline V gene sequence: CDR1 MNHNS, CDR2 SASEGT. Trimming pared 6 bases from V and 8 bases from J, leaving 5 bases between. This CDR3 region has 11 residues.

The V gene is TRBV19, the J gene TRBJ2-7; TRBD1 is a possible D gene (5 bases). Germline CDR1 is LNHDA and CDR2 is SQIVND (reference sequence). This CDR3 is built from 11 residues. The V and J ends lost 8 bases and 7 bases respectively, with 12 bases between them. The CDR3 DNA is TGTGCCAGTCGTACAAAGGGGGAGCAGTACTTC. As protein: CASRTKGEQYF.

The V and J genes are TRBV6-5 and TRBJ2-5; weak D call: TRBD1 (6 bases). This CDR3 spans 15 amino acids. V was trimmed by 7 bases and J by 0 bases, leaving 15 bases between them. Germline values: CDR1 MNHEY, CDR2 SVGAGI. This chain's CDR3 is CASNSPGTYQETQYF. CDR3 DNA sequence: TGTGCCAGCAATTCACCCGGGACATACCAAGAGACCCAGTACTTC.

This clonotype was seen a few times. CDR3 amino acids: CASSFGKNQPQHF. In DNA form, the CDR3 reads TGTGCCAGCAGTTTTGGCAAAAATCAGCCCCAGCATTTT. V gene TRBV12-3 or TRBV12-4 combines with J gene TRBJ1-5; D call uncertain. The V gene lost 3 bases and the J gene lost 4 bases, with 7 bases spanning the gap. The CDR3 covers 13 residues.

This clonotype showed up many times. This chain links TRBV20-1 with TRBJ2-7, with a weak D call TRBD2 (6 bases). Germline loops: CDR1 DFQATT, CDR2 SNEGSKA (reference sequence). This CDR3 spans 15 amino acids. Trimming removed 0 bases from V and 4 bases from J, with 16 bases in between. Here the CDR3 reads CSARDFRGTAYEQYF. CDR3 nucleotide sequence: TGCAGTGCTAGAGATTTCCGGGGGACGGCTTACGAGCAGTACTTC.

This clonotype was seen repeatedly, ten times or more. This chain links TRBV20-1 with TRBJ2-7, with a possible D match to TRBD1 (6 bases). The V gene's germline CDR1 is DFQATT and CDR2 SNEGSKA (reference sequence). Trimming took 0 bases from V and 4 from J, leaving 13 bases between them. The CDR3 sequence is 14 residues long. The CDR3 nucleotides read TGCAGTGCTAGAGAGACAGGTGGGGTATACGAGCAGTACTTC. Translating it yields CSARETGGVYEQYF.

Details on this clonotype: Since no conserved phenylalanine or tryptophan closes the CDR3, a read error is the likely cause. V gene TRBV7-9 combines with J gene TRBJ2-6, with D unresolved. The CDR3 length is 13 residues. The germline CDR1 and CDR2 sequences are SEHNR and FQNEAQ (reference sequence). Trimming removed 1 base from V and 3 bases from J, with 1 base in between. The CDR3 sequence: CASSLDGANVLTV. CDR3 coding DNA: TGTGCCAGCAGCTTAGATGGGGCCAACGTCCTGACTGTC.

The chain joins TRBV5-6 to TRBJ2-5, with 8 bases identical to TRBD1. Germline lookup yields CDR1 SGHDT and CDR2 YYEEEE. This CDR3 has 15 amino acids. J was trimmed by 2 bases and V by 3 bases; bases with no gene match: 6. CDR3 residues: CASSSRGRMQETQYF. The CDR3 region has the DNA TGTGCCAGCAGCTCCAGGGGGCGAATGCAAGAGACCCAGTACTTC.

This clonotype has ten or more counts. The chain combines TRBV20-1 with TRBJ1-5, with a tentative D call TRBD1 (6 bases). The ends were cut back, 6 bases at V and 2 bases at J, with 14 bases in the middle. This CDR3 contains 14 residues. The germline V gene has CDR1 DFQATT and CDR2 SNEGSKA (reference sequence). The CDR3 loop reads CSARTGWGNQPQHF. CDR3 nucleotide sequence: TGCAGTGCCCGCACAGGGTGGGGCAATCAGCCCCAGCATTTT.

Here the CDR3 reads CASSDNRGNTEAFF. For the CDR3, the DNA is TGTGCCAGCAGTGATAACAGGGGGAACACTGAAGCTTTCTTT. This rearrangement joins TRBV12-3 or TRBV12-4 to TRBJ1-1; 7 nucleotides agree with TRBD1. CDR3 length: 14 amino acids. Germline trimming cut 5 bases from V and 1 base from J; bases unmatched to any gene: 4.

This chain connects TRBV7-8 to TRBJ1-2; 8 bases line up with TRBD1. Germline V lookup: CDR1 SGHVS, CDR2 FQNEAQ. J gave up 4 bases and V 4 bases, and 8 bases lay outside the gene matches. This CDR3 spans 15 amino acids. CDR3 DNA sequence: TGTGCCAGCAGCTCCCCCAGACAGGGGAGCTATGGCTACACCTTC. Its translation is CASSSPRQGSYGYTF.

Many counts were recorded for this clonotype. The V call is TRBV27, the J call TRBJ2-7, with TRBD1 matching 9 bases. Trimming took 7 bases from V and 4 from J; bases not matched to a gene: 14. Germline loops: CDR1 MNHEY, CDR2 SMNVEV (reference sequence). The CDR3 has 16 residues. The CDR3 spells CASNPDRDRAIYEQYF. CDR3 DNA: TGTGCCAGCAATCCCGACCGGGACAGGGCAATTTACGAGCAGTACTTC.

Regarding this clonotype: The junction and the germline gene differ at one end; a read error may be behind it. V usage is TRBV27 and J usage is TRBJ1-2, with TRBD1 as a possible D gene (6 bases). Germline-derived CDR1 and CDR2 are MNHEY and SMNVEV (reference sequence). The CDR3 is made up of 16 amino acids. CDR3 in DNA: TGTGCCAGCAGTTTATTCGGTAGGGTCAGGGGCTATGGTTACACCTTC. It specifies CASSLFGRVRGYGYTF.

In this sample, this clonotype turned up many times. The chain joins TRBV7-6 to TRBJ1-1; TRBD1 is a possible D gene (6 bases). The CDR3 has 14 residues. V lost 1 base and J 5 bases, leaving 11 bases between the germline ends. Germline CDR1 SGHVS, CDR2 FNYEAQ. The CDR3 spells CASSLGGQITEAFF. The CDR3 bases are TGTGCCAGCAGCTTAGGAGGACAGATAACTGAAGCTTTCTTT.

This clonotype was detected many times. The CDR3: CASSLAIGRTYEQYF. The CDR3 nucleotides are TGTGCCAGCAGCTTAGCCATTGGTCGAACCTACGAGCAGTACTTC. The chain recombines TRBV7-2 with TRBJ2-7; unclear D gene. Trimming took 0 bases from V and 2 from J, leaving 11 bases between them. Germline assignment: CDR1 SGHTA and CDR2 FQGNSA. The CDR3 runs 15 residues.

The chain recombines TRBV11-3 with TRBJ2-5; TRBD1 agrees at 7 bases. The V and J ends lost 5 bases and 4 bases, in that order; junction bases with no gene match: 10. CDR1 and CDR2 from the germline V gene are SGHNT and YENEEA. The length of the CDR3 is 15 residues. CDR3 protein: CASSPRQGRRETQYF. The CDR3 DNA is TGTGCCAGCAGCCCCCGACAGGGAAGAAGAGAGACCCAGTACTTC.